This is a list of T cell receptor beta chains from one sample in a study of blood T cell repertoires in COVID-19. TCRdb's copy holds only in-frame clones and misses some; the assay was immunoSEQ multiplex PCR. The sample records about 260,000 clones, approximately 86% being singletons. The sequenced material came from peripheral blood. Receptors originate from a man aged 25-45 years with active or convalescent COVID-19. CDR3s include the opening cysteine and the closing phenylalanine or tryptophan. Fields, in order: clone size, D gene, J gene, V gene, CDR3 DNA, CDR3 protein. A D gene is named only where the DNA matches it firmly. Clone sizes are given selectively: once, few, many, or a class where the clone is expanded.

- | - | TRBJ1-2 | TRBV7-8 | TGTGCCAGCAGCTTAGCGGTTGACAGCCTCTATGGCTACACCTTC | CASSLAVDSLYGYTF
- | TRBD1 | TRBJ1-2 | TRBV9 | TGTGCCACCGGGACAGGAGGCTACACCTTC | CATGTGGYTF
once | TRBD1 | TRBJ1-2 | TRBV6-6 | TGTGCCAGCATTCCACCCGGGACAGAAGGATATGGCTACACCTTC | CASIPPGTEGYGYTF
- | - | TRBJ2-5 | TRBV2 | TGTGCCAGCAGGGAGGGGCTAGCCTTCCAAGAGACCCAGTACTTC | CASREGLAFQETQYF
- | TRBD1 | TRBJ1-2 | TRBV6-5 | TGTGCCAGCAGTTACCCATCGGGACAGGGATATGGCTACACCTTC | CASSYPSGQGYGYTF
few | - | TRBJ2-1 | TRBV30 | TGTGCCTGGACCCCGGACTCCTGGGGAGGAAATGAGCAGTTCTTC | CAWTPDSWGGNEQFF
- | - | TRBJ1-6 | TRBV6-5 | TGTGCCAGCAGTTACGGGGGGAGGGCTAATTCACCCCTCCACTTT | CASSYGGRANSPLHF
- | - | TRBJ1-2 | TRBV29-1 | TGCAGCGTTGAGGGGGGTGGACTACATGGCTACACCTTC | CSVEGGGLHGYTF
- | - | TRBJ1-4 | TRBV7-9 | TGTGCCAGCAGCTTAGTAATCGAAAAACTGTTTTTT | CASSLVIEKLFF
- | TRBD1 | TRBJ1-1 | TRBV29-1 | TGCAGCGCGATAGGAACAGGGGGCGTCACTGAAGCTTTCTTT | CSAIGTGGVTEAFF
once | TRBD2 | TRBJ2-1 | TRBV4-3 | TGCGCCAGCAGCCAAGTGAGCTCGGGGGGTTCTTACAATGAGCAGTTCTTC | CASSQVSSGGSYNEQFF
- | TRBD1 | TRBJ1-2 | TRBV2 | TGTGCCAGGGGGACAGGGCCCAACTATGGCTACACCTTC | CARGTGPNYGYTF
- | - | TRBJ2-1 | TRBV15 | TGTGCCACCAGCCCGGGGGTTCAAGGATTCTACAATGAGCAGTTCTTC | CATSPGVQGFYNEQFF
- | - | TRBJ2-1 | TRBV6-1 | TGTGCCAGCAGTTCGAAGCCCACAGGGTCGAATGAGCAGTTCTTC | CASSSKPTGSNEQFF
- | - | TRBJ1-2 | TRBV4-2 | TGTGCCAGCAGCCAAGATGGAGGGAACTATGGCTACACCTTC | CASSQDGGNYGYTF
once | TRBD2 | TRBJ2-1 | TRBV30 | TGTGCCTGGAGTGTCGGGACTAGGGGACATGAGCAGTTCTTC | CAWSVGTRGHEQFF
- | - | TRBJ1-1 | TRBV10-1 | TGCGCCAGCAGTGAGGGGGCATCTACCCTGAACACTGAAGCTTTCTTT | CASSEGASTLNTEAFF